This is a list of T cell receptor beta chains from one sample in a study of T cell responses to AZD1222 COVID-19 vaccine. Assay: immunoSEQ multiplex PCR; the TCRdb copy retains only in-frame clones and omits some. The sample yields 150,000 to 200,000 clones, 70% to 90% seen once. The source material was peripheral blood, sampled 28 days after the second AZD1222 dose. These receptors came from an adult who received the AZD1222 COVID-19 vaccine. Each CDR3 is given with its conserved first and last residue. The D gene is left open where the match is weak.

CDR3aa: CASSQDVRRVESPLHF
v_gene: TRBV4-2
j_gene: TRBJ1-6
d_gene: .

CDR3aa: CAISLDREGYTF
v_gene: TRBV10-3
j_gene: TRBJ1-2
d_gene: TRBD1

CDR3aa: CASSFRGTYGYTF
v_gene: TRBV27
j_gene: TRBJ1-2
d_gene: .

CDR3aa: CASSYFSTNEKLFF
v_gene: TRBV6-5
j_gene: TRBJ1-4
d_gene: .

CDR3aa: CASRMTGARNTEAFF
v_gene: TRBV28
j_gene: TRBJ1-1
d_gene: TRBD1

CDR3aa: CASSPGSSYNEQFF
v_gene: TRBV11-2
j_gene: TRBJ2-1
d_gene: .

CDR3aa: CASSYGQGSTEAFF
v_gene: TRBV6-2/TRBV6-3
j_gene: TRBJ1-1
d_gene: TRBD1

CDR3aa: CASSEADRGRETDTQYF
v_gene: TRBV2
j_gene: TRBJ2-3
d_gene: TRBD1

CDR3aa: CASSIQRGGQETQYF
v_gene: TRBV19
j_gene: TRBJ2-5
d_gene: TRBD2

CDR3aa: CASSLDGGGRADTQYF
v_gene: TRBV5-1
j_gene: TRBJ2-3
d_gene: TRBD2

CDR3aa: CASGAYEQYF
v_gene: TRBV3-1/TRBV3-2
j_gene: TRBJ2-7
d_gene: .

CDR3aa: CASSSRTGEAFF
v_gene: TRBV6-5
j_gene: TRBJ1-1
d_gene: .

CDR3aa: CASSPRVAGASEFF
v_gene: TRBV19
j_gene: TRBJ2-1
d_gene: TRBD2

CDR3aa: CASSQVSTGGTEAFF
v_gene: TRBV4-1
j_gene: TRBJ1-1
d_gene: TRBD1

CDR3aa: CASSPSTLDTQYF
v_gene: TRBV18
j_gene: TRBJ2-3
d_gene: .

CDR3aa: CASTLAYSNQPQHF
v_gene: TRBV6-5
j_gene: TRBJ1-5
d_gene: .

CDR3aa: CAWAFGQGMNTEAFF
v_gene: TRBV30
j_gene: TRBJ1-1
d_gene: .

CDR3aa: CASSRTGDSNQPQHF
v_gene: TRBV7-2
j_gene: TRBJ1-5
d_gene: TRBD1

CDR3aa: CAWSVGSQGYNQPQHF
v_gene: TRBV30
j_gene: TRBJ1-5
d_gene: .

CDR3aa: CASGPMESNYNSPLHF
v_gene: TRBV12-5
j_gene: TRBJ1-6
d_gene: .

CDR3aa: CAWTAGGRETQYF
v_gene: TRBV30
j_gene: TRBJ2-5
d_gene: TRBD2

CDR3aa: CASKQGSNQPQHF
v_gene: TRBV2
j_gene: TRBJ1-5
d_gene: TRBD1